This T cell receptor (beta chain) stems from a study of T-cell reconstitution after alpha-beta-depleted transplantation in children. This clonotype was recorded at least ten times. What it binds is not known. Notes on the study in general: Reportedly, only several hundred clones from non-depleted graft cells drove alpha-beta T-cell counts at about two months. Hyperexpanded clones declined; after one year, newly produced T cells mostly supplied diversity.

A library of TCRbeta sequences, prepared with unique molecular identifiers, was generated. TCRdb passed the PCR reads through MiXCR, listing each CDR3 protein once. The table has 90,000 to 120,000 distinct CDR3 sequences, approximately 6% seen once. The germline gives CDR1 SGHTA, CDR2 FQGNSA. This CDR3 contains 13 residues. The V and J ends lost 1 base and 6 bases respectively, with 7 bases between them. This sequence was found in a male patient aged 2-15 years who had a stem cell transplant for acute lymphoblastic leukemia, so the T cells may come from the graft donor. The chain uses TRBV7-2 and TRBJ1-5; no clear D gene. The sample in question was PBMCs, mostly from graft donor cells, obtained 360 days after TCRalphabeta/CD19-depleted stem cell transplant. CDR3 in amino acids: CASSLGRAQPQHF. As DNA, the CDR3 is TGTGCCAGCAGCTTAGGACGGGCTCAGCCCCAGCATTTT.